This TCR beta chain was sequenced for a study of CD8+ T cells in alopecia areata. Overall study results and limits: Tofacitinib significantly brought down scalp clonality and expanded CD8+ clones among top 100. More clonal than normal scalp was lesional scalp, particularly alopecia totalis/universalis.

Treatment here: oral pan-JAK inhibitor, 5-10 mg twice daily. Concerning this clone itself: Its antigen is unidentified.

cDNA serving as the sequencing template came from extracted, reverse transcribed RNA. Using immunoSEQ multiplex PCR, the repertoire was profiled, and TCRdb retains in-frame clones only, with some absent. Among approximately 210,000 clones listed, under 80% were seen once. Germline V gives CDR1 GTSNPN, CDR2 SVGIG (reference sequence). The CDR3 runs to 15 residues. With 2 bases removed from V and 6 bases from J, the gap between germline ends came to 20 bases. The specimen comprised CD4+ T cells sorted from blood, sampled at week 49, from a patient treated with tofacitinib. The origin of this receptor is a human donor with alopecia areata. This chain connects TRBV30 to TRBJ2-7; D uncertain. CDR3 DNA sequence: TGTGCCTGGAGTCCACCCGGGTCCTACTTGGGCGAGCAGTACTTC. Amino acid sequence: CAWSPPGSYLGEQYF.